Each of the 27 T cell receptor beta chains below was sequenced from the same sample in a study of brain T cells in children with intractable seizures. The repertoire was sequenced with immunoSEQ multiplex PCR; TCRdb's copy has only in-frame clones and lacks some. The repertoire holds 62,000 or so clones, about 96% seen once, with approximately 0.37% in the top ten. Sample: peripheral blood, taken at surgery. The receptors originated from a boy under three years old with focal cortical dysplasia and intractable seizures.

CDR3 amino acids: CASRKSPGHPYEQYF. The CDR3 coding sequence is TGTGCCAGCAGGAAAAGTCCGGGACATCCCTACGAGCAGTACTTC. The V call is TRBV6-5, the J call TRBJ2-7; the D gene is possibly TRBD1 (6 bases). CDR1 and CDR2 from the germline V gene are MNHEY and SVGAGI. CDR3 length: 15 residues. V shed 6 bases and J shed 2 bases, with 17 bases lying between them.

This chain connects TRBV5-4 to TRBJ2-3, with D perhaps TRBD1 or TRBD2 (5 bases each). Trimming shortened V by 5 bases and J by 3 bases, and 19 bases separated the two germline ends. There are 16 residues in the CDR3. Germline lookup yields CDR1 SGHNT and CDR2 YYREEE (reference sequence). The CDR3 spells CASSKNVGPGTDTQYF. Written as DNA, the CDR3 is TGTGCCAGCAGTAAGAACGTGGGACCCGGGACAGATACGCAGTATTTT.

This CDR3 reads CASSQVAGETDTQYF. The DNA for the CDR3 is TGTGCCAGCAGCCAAGTAGCGGGGGAGACAGATACGCAGTATTTT. The chain uses TRBV4-2 and TRBJ2-3; 9 bases align to TRBD2. Losses at the gene ends were 1 base for V and 3 bases for J; bases not matched to a gene: 2. Germline lookup yields CDR1 LGHNA and CDR2 YNFKEQ. The CDR3 is made up of 15 amino acids.

The DNA of the CDR3 is TGTGCCAGTACCGAGGGAGCTAGCGCGTCCTACGAGCAGTACTTC. Its protein is CASTEGASASYEQYF. This chain uses TRBV19 with TRBJ2-7; the D gene is possibly TRBD2 (6 bases). Trimming stripped 7 bases from V and 1 base from J, with 17 bases between. The CDR3 is 15 amino acids. Germline V gene data show CDR1 as LNHDA and CDR2 as SQIVND (reference sequence).

This chain uses TRBV5-4 with TRBJ1-2, with D possibly being TRBD1 (6 bases). CDR3 size: 13 residues. V was cut by 3 bases and J by 2 bases, with 8 bases left in between. Germline values: CDR1 SGHNT, CDR2 YYREEE (reference sequence). As DNA, the CDR3 is TGTGCCAGCAGCTGGGGGACAAACTATGGCTACACCTTC. The encoded protein is CASSWGTNYGYTF.

The CDR3 bases are TGTGCCAGCTCACCACTAGCGGGAGGGCCGATAGCCAAAAACATTCAGTACTTC. Its protein is CASSPLAGGPIAKNIQYF. This chain links TRBV18 with TRBJ2-4, with 11 bases aligning to TRBD2. Germline V gives CDR1 KGHSH, CDR2 LQKENI. CDR3 length equals 18 residues. The trim removed 1 base at V and 0 bases at J, leaving 5 bases unmatched.

The genes are TRBV29-1 and TRBJ2-7; possibly TRBD1 for D (6 bases). Germline CDR1 reads SQVTM; CDR2 reads ANQGSEA. This CDR3 has 11 residues. The ends were cut back, 7 bases at V and 2 bases at J, with 9 bases in the middle. CDR3 nucleotide sequence: TGCAGCGCACAGGGACCCTACGAGCAGTACTTC. Protein sequence: CSAQGPYEQYF.

The CDR3 DNA reads TGTGCCAGCAGTTCCACAGGGGTCGGTTTTCGGATTGGCTACACCTTC. Its translation is CASSSTGVGFRIGYTF. The chain combines TRBV6-5 with TRBJ1-2; 7 bases align to TRBD1. The CDR3 totals 16 residues. The germline CDR1 and CDR2 sequences are MNHEY and SVGAGI. V was clipped by 4 bases and J by 7 bases; unmatched bases: 15.

This clone was seen a single time. Here the CDR3 reads CASSLRQLETQYF. CDR3 sequence (DNA): TGCGCCAGCAGCTTGCGACAACTAGAGACCCAGTACTTC. The rearrangement uses TRBV5-1 and TRBJ2-5, with D unclear. V dropped 1 base and J dropped 4 bases, with 8 bases sitting between them. Germline lookup yields CDR1 SGHRS and CDR2 YFSETQ. CDR3 size: 13 residues.

This chain connects TRBV5-5 to TRBJ2-7; D possibly corresponds to TRBD1 (6 bases). Germline V gives CDR1 SGHKS, CDR2 YYEKEE (reference sequence). The CDR3 loop spans 16 amino acids. V was shortened by 4 bases and J by 3 bases, with 20 bases between the two germline ends. This CDR3 reads CASSPHGTISNYEQYF. The CDR3 bases are TGTGCCAGCAGCCCACACGGGACAATCTCAAACTACGAGCAGTACTTC.

The chain employs TRBV15 and TRBJ2-5, with a tentative D call TRBD1 (6 bases). The CDR3 is 16 amino acids. The germline gives CDR1 LNHNV, CDR2 YYDKDF (reference sequence). Trimming took 5 bases from V and 5 from J, leaving 21 bases between them. CDR3 in DNA: TGTGCCACCAGCCTATTTCAATACAGGGCGACGGAGACCCAGTACTTC. Its translation: CATSLFQYRATETQYF.

The rearrangement joins TRBV19 to TRBJ1-5; 10 bases agree with TRBD1. From germline, CDR1 is LNHDA and CDR2 SQIVND (reference sequence). The CDR3 contains 16 residues. Germline trimming cut 7 bases from V and 0 bases from J; bases unmatched to any gene: 6. CDR3 sequence (DNA): TGTGCCAGTAAAGACAGGGGGCCGTATAGCAATCAGCCCCAGCATTTT. It translates to CASKDRGPYSNQPQHF.

The rearrangement links TRBV7-9 to TRBJ2-7, with a weak D call TRBD1 (5 bases). Germline assignment: CDR1 SEHNR and CDR2 FQNEAQ (reference sequence). There are 14 residues in the CDR3. Between the trimmed V and J ends, which lost 7 bases and 2 bases, there was a span of 15 bases. The CDR3 DNA is TGTGCCAGCATTCCCCCGGAAGGGGCCTACGAGCAGTACTTC. It translates to CASIPPEGAYEQYF.

The J gene is TRBJ2-5, the V gene TRBV3-1 (or the pseudogene TRBV3-2), with TRBD1 as a possible D gene (6 bases). Germline loops: CDR1 LGHDT, CDR2 YNNKEL (reference sequence). Trimming removed 7 bases from V and 4 bases from J, with 10 bases in between. The CDR3 is made up of 12 amino acids. CDR3 region: CASMGAGETQYF. In DNA form, the CDR3 reads TGTGCCAGCATGGGGGCCGGAGAGACCCAGTACTTC.

The chain has TRBV6-6 and TRBJ1-2; D call uncertain. CDR1 is MNHNY, CDR2 SVGAGI, per germline (reference sequence). The CDR3 covers 15 residues. Trimming removed 6 bases from V and 2 bases from J, with 16 bases in between. CDR3 region: CASRNDPRANYGYTF. As DNA, the CDR3 is TGTGCCAGCAGAAACGACCCGAGGGCCAACTATGGCTACACCTTC.

The chain combines TRBV19 with TRBJ2-3, with D perhaps TRBD2 (5 bases). The V end was cut by 4 bases, the J end by 6 bases, with 11 bases between. This CDR3 is built from 13 residues. The germline gives CDR1 LNHDA, CDR2 SQIVND (reference sequence). The CDR3 loop is CASSTKWTDTQYF. The CDR3 bases are TGTGCCAGTAGTACGAAATGGACTGATACGCAGTATTTT.

The chain employs TRBV6-6 and TRBJ1-4; 7 bases match TRBD1. Looked up from germline, CDR1 is MNHNY and CDR2 is SVGAGI (reference sequence). The CDR3 spans 16 residues. J was trimmed by 2 bases and V by 4 bases; bases with no gene match: 7. CDR3 nucleotide sequence: TGTGCCAGCAGTTTTCCCCAGGGGGAGACTAATGAAAAACTGTTTTTT. As protein: CASSFPQGETNEKLFF.

The chain recombines TRBV2 with TRBJ2-7; D is ambiguous. V was clipped by 6 bases and J by 7 bases, with 10 bases between them. CDR3 length: 11 residues. Germline CDR1 reads SNHLY; CDR2 reads FYNNEI. As DNA, the CDR3 is TGTGCCAGCAGGTCGAGAGTGGAGCAGTACTTC. It is translated as CASRSRVEQYF.

This clone appeared once. The chain joins TRBV7-6 to TRBJ2-2; D perhaps matches TRBD1 (6 bases). The CDR3 contains 18 residues. The ends were cut back, 2 bases at V and 0 bases at J, with 16 bases in the middle. Germline V gives CDR1 SGHVS, CDR2 FNYEAQ. The CDR3 region is CASSLSVWGHTNTGELFF. CDR3 bases: TGTGCCAGCAGCTTATCGGTTTGGGGACATACGAACACCGGGGAGCTGTTTTTT.

The chain has TRBV7-2 and TRBJ1-4; D is ambiguous. V was cut by 1 base and J by 8 bases, with 11 bases left in between. The CDR3 has 14 residues. Per germline, CDR1 SGHTA and CDR2 FQGNSA. CDR3 sequence: CASSLDTTDEKLFF. The CDR3 bases are TGTGCCAGCAGCTTAGACACTACCGACGAAAAACTGTTTTTT.

V gene TRBV4-1 combines with J gene TRBJ2-7; D might be TRBD2 (7 bases). V was cut by 0 bases and J by 4 bases, with 13 bases left in between. The germline V gene has CDR1 MGHRA and CDR2 YSYEKL. This CDR3 has 15 amino acids. The DNA of the CDR3 is TGCGCCAGCAGCCAAGAGGCTCGGGGGGCTTACGAGCAGTACTTC. It encodes CASSQEARGAYEQYF.

The V call is TRBV9, the J call TRBJ2-2; 12 bases are a match to TRBD2. The CDR3 sequence is 15 residues long. Trimming at V came to 0 bases and at J to 6 bases, leaving 0 bases not matched to a gene. The germline gives CDR1 SGDLS, CDR2 YYNGEE. The chain's CDR3 is CASSVGLAGAGELFF. The CDR3 DNA reads TGTGCCAGCAGCGTAGGACTAGCGGGAGCCGGGGAGCTGTTTTTT.

The chain couples TRBV5-1 to TRBJ1-6, with 9 bases identical to TRBD1. With V trimmed by 4 bases and J by 1 base, 15 bases remained unmatched. Germline lookup yields CDR1 SGHRS and CDR2 YFSETQ. The CDR3 length is 20 residues. CDR3 sequence reads: CASSPGDRGSWGSYNSPLHF. Written as DNA, the CDR3 is TGCGCCAGCAGCCCTGGAGACAGGGGGAGTTGGGGTTCCTATAATTCACCCCTCCACTTT.

This chain links TRBV5-5 with TRBJ1-3; D not resolved. V lost 4 bases and J 9 bases, leaving 23 bases between the germline ends. The CDR3 is 16 amino acids. The germline V gene encodes CDR1 SGHKS and CDR2 YYEKEE (reference sequence). The CDR3 DNA is TGTGCCAGCAGCCGGCGACTAGGCGGCAGAGAAGGCACCATATATTTT. It translates to CASSRRLGGREGTIYF.

V and J are TRBV5-1 and TRBJ1-2; maybe TRBD1 (6 bases). Germline V CDR1 and CDR2: SGHRS, YFSETQ. V was clipped by 5 bases and J by 11 bases, with 25 bases between them. The CDR3 runs to 15 residues. The CDR3 region is CASRTEDSSSVGYTF. The CDR3 DNA follows: TGCGCCAGCAGAACGGAGGACAGTAGCAGTGTGGGGTACACCTTC.

The CDR3 DNA reads TGTGCCAGTGCCCAGAGCCCTTACAATCAGCCCCAGCATTTT. Translation: CASAQSPYNQPQHF. The gene calls are TRBV6-6 and TRBJ1-5; no reliable D call. With 9 bases removed from V and 3 bases from J, the gap between germline ends came to 15 bases. Germline V gives CDR1 MNHNY, CDR2 SVGAGI (reference sequence). This CDR3 contains 14 residues.

The chain carries TRBV10-2 and TRBJ1-1, with 7 bases lining up with TRBD1. Per the germline V gene, CDR1 is WSHSY and CDR2 is SAAADI. The CDR3 runs 11 residues. The trim removed 4 bases at V and 8 bases at J, leaving 1 base unmatched. The CDR3 reads CASSGGGEAFF. DNA of the CDR3: TGCGCCAGCAGTGGAGGGGGCGAAGCTTTCTTT.